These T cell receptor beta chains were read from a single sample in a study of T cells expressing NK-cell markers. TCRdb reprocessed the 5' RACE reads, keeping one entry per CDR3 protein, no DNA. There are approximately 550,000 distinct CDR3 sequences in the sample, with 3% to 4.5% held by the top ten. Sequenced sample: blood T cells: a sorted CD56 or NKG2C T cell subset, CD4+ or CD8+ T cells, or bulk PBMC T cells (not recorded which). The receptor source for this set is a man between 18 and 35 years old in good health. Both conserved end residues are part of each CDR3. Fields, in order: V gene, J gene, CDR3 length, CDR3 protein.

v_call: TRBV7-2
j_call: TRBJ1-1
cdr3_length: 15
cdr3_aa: CASSLATVMNTEAFF

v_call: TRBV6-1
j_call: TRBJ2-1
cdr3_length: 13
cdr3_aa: CASGGTSRNEQFF

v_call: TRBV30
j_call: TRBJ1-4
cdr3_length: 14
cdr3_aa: CAWGTGVANEKLFF

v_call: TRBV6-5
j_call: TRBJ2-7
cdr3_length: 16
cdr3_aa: CASSYSGQGNLYEQYF

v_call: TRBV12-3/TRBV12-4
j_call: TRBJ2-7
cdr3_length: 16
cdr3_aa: CASSLVPPGDSYEQYF

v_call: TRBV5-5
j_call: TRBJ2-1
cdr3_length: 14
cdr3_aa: CASDSLGALFEQFF

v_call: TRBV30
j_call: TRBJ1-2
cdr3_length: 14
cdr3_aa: CAWSGINRNYGYTF

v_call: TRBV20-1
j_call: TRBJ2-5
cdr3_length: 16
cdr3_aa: CSAMSWGGSSQETQYF

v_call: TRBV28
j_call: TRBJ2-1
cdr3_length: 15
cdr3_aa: CASSAGRGAGNEQFF

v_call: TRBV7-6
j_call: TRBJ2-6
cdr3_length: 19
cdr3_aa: CASSESNRGLFSGANVLTF

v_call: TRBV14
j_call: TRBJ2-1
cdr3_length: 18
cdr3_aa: CASSQGTGGGRSYNEQFF

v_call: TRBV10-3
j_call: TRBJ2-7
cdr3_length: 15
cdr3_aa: CAIRRFSQGSHEQYF

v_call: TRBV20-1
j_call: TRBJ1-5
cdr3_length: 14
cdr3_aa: CSASRDRVGQPQHF

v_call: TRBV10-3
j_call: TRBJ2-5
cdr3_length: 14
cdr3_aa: CATGQRTSGETQYF

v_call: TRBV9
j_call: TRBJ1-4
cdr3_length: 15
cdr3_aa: CASSRGRLYNEKLFF

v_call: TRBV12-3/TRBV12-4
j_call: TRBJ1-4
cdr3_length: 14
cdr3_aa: CASTALATNEKLFF

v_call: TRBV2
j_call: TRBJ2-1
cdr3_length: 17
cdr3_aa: CASSARDSVLGKDEQFF

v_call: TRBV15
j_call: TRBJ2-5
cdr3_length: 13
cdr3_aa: CATSREGQETQYF

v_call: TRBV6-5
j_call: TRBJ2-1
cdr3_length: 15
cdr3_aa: CASSYDAGTYNEQFF

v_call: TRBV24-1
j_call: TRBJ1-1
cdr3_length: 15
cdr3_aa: CATSDASDRDTEAFF

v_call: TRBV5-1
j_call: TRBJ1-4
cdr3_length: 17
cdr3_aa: CASSLAGLPAVREKLFF

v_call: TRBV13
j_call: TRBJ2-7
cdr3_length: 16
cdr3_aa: CASSSVGLAGAYEQYF

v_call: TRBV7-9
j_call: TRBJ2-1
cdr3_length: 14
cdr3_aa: CASSLGRSLHEQFF

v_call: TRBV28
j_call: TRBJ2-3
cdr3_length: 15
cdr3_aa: CASSFQGVGTDTQYF

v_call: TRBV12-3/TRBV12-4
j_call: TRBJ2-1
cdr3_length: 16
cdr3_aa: CASSFGTGTSAPRQFF

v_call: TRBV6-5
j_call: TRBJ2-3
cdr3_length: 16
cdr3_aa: CASSYFGQGGTDTQYF

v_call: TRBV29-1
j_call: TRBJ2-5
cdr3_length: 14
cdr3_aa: CSGTEGARGETQYF

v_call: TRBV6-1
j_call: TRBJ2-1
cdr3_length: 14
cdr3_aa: CASSQSEVYNEQFF

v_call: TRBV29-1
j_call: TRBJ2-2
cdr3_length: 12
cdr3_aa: CSVGGVTGELFF

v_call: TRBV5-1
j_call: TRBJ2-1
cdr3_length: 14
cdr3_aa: CASSQSGGYNEQFF

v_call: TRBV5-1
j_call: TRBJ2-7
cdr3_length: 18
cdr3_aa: CASIPHGCIYTECYEQYF

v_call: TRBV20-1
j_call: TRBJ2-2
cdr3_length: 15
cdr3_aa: CSARDRQGNTGELFF

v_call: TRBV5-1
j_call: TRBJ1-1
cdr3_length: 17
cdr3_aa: CASSGGKGLRMNTEAFF

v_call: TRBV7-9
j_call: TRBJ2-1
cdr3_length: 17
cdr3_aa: CASSASEAGDRYNEQFF

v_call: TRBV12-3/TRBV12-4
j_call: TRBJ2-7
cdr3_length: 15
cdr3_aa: CASRISRGRPGEQYF

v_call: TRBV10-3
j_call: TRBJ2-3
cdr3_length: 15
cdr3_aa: CAISESLQGRDTQYF

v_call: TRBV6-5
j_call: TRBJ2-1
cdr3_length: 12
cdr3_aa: CASRGVKNEQFF

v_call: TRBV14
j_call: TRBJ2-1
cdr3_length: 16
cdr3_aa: CASSLVETSMGYEQFF

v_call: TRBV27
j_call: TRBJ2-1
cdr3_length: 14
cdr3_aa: CASSLIGGYNEQFF

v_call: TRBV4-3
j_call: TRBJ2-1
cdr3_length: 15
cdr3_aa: CASSRTVGGNNEQFF

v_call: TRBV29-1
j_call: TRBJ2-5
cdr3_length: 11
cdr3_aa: CSENRGRTQYF

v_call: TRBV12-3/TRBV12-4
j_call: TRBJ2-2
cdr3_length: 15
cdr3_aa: CAITFPLGYTGELFF